Below, 16 T cell receptor beta chains from the same sample are listed, as sequenced in a study of shared clonotypes between healthy human individuals. Profiling relied on immunoSEQ multiplex PCR, and the TCRdb table lists in-frame clones only, not all of them. The table has over a million clones, 96% seen once. The sequencing sample was made of naive CD4+ T cells sorted from blood. Sample subset: CD45RA+ positively selected. Receptor source: a man aged 30 to 39 in good health.

This clone was detected only once. This specimen includes other DNA sequences encoding the same CDR3. The V and J genes are TRBV14 and TRBJ1-1; D is possibly TRBD1 (6 bases). The CDR3 loop spans 14 amino acids. Trimming shortened V by 1 base and J by 5 bases, and 11 bases separated the two germline ends. CDR1 and CDR2 (germline): SGHDN, FVKESK. The CDR3 DNA reads as TGTGCCAGCAGCCAAGTAGTAGGGGGGACTGAAGCTTTCTTT. Encoded protein: CASSQVVGGTEAFF. Full variable domain (missing parts from reference TRBV14 and TRBJ1-1): EAGVTQFPSHSVIEKGQTVTLRCDPISGHDNLYWYRRVMGKEIKFLLHFVKESKQDESGMPNNRFLAERTGGTYSTLKVQPAELEDSGVYFCASSQVVGGTEAFFGQGTRLTVV.

The chain is built from TRBV5-4 and TRBJ2-7; D perhaps matches TRBD1 (6 bases). The V gene's germline CDR1 is SGHNT and CDR2 YYREEE (reference sequence). V lost 3 bases to trimming and J lost 0 bases, with 10 bases between them. The CDR3 is made up of 14 amino acids. The DNA of the CDR3 is TGTGCCAGCAGCTCGGACAGCAGCTCCTACGAGCAGTACTTC. Its protein is CASSSDSSSYEQYF.

This chain uses TRBV9 with TRBJ2-1; 10 bases are shared with TRBD1. In germline, CDR1 is SGDLS, CDR2 YYNGEE. The V segment lost 3 bases and the J segment 3 bases; nucleotides outside the gene matches: 3. CDR3 length: 15 residues. The CDR3: CASSARTGGYNEQFF. The DNA for the CDR3 is TGTGCCAGCAGCGCCAGGACAGGGGGCTACAATGAGCAGTTCTTC.

This sequence joins TRBV5-4 and TRBJ1-1; D is ambiguous. From germline, CDR1 is SGHNT and CDR2 YYREEE (reference sequence). This CDR3 spans 12 amino acids. V gave up 5 bases and J gave up 8 bases, with 13 bases separating them. DNA for the CDR3: TGTGCCAGCAGTCTGCCAAGGGCGGAAGCTTTCTTT. This encodes CASSLPRAEAFF.

The chain carries TRBV7-9 and TRBJ2-3, with D perhaps matching TRBD1 or TRBD2 (5 bases each). The V gene lost 1 base and the J gene lost 2 bases, with 10 bases spanning the gap. The CDR3 length is 15 residues. Per the germline V gene, CDR1 is SEHNR and CDR2 is FQNEAQ (reference sequence). The CDR3 loop reads CASSLVGTLTDTQYF. Here the CDR3 DNA reads TGTGCCAGCAGCTTAGTTGGGACCCTCACAGATACGCAGTATTTT.

The genes are TRBV6-9 and TRBJ2-3; 7 nucleotides agree with TRBD2. CDR3 length: 15 residues. V dropped 6 bases and J dropped 4; count of bases not matched to a gene: 10. CDR1 is MNHGY and CDR2 is SVAAGI in the germline V gene. This chain's CDR3 is CASRTKMGGADTQYF. Here the CDR3 DNA reads TGTGCCAGCAGAACCAAAATGGGAGGGGCAGATACGCAGTATTTT.

This chain joins TRBV13 and TRBJ1-3; D is ambiguous. This CDR3 is built from 14 residues. Trimming left V 8 bases short and J 0 bases short, with 11 bases between. Per the germline V gene, CDR1 is PRHDT and CDR2 is FYEKMQ (reference sequence). CDR3 nucleotide sequence: TGTGCCAGCGGGCAGACGAGCTCTGGAAACACCATATATTTT. Protein: CASGQTSSGNTIYF. Together with reference TRBV13 and TRBJ1-3, the CDR3 gives the full variable domain: AAGVIQSPRHLIKEKRETATLKCYPIPRHDTVYWYQQGPGQDPQFLISFYEKMQSDKGSIPDRFSAQQFSDYHSELNMSSLELGDSALYFCASGQTSSGNTIYFGEGSWLTVV.

Here the CDR3 reads CASSVFDSMNSGNTIYF. The CDR3 DNA reads TGTGCCAGCAGCGTATTTGACAGCATGAACTCTGGAAACACCATATATTTT. The genes are TRBV9 and TRBJ1-3, with D perhaps matching TRBD1 (5 bases). V dropped 1 base and J dropped 0 bases, with 14 bases sitting between them. CDR3 length: 17 residues. Germline CDR1 is SGDLS and CDR2 is YYNGEE.

The chain employs TRBV28 and TRBJ2-1; D gene unclear. The CDR3 extends over 10 amino acids. Looked up from germline, CDR1 is MDHEN and CDR2 is SYDVKM. V lost 9 bases and J 6 bases, leaving 6 bases between the germline ends. CDR3: CASAVNEQFF. For the CDR3, the DNA is TGTGCCAGTGCCGTCAATGAGCAGTTCTTC.

The V call is TRBV28, the J call TRBJ2-7, with 9 positions matching TRBD2. The CDR3 runs 13 residues. Germline V gene sequence: CDR1 MDHEN, CDR2 SYDVKM. V was pared by 6 bases and J by 5 bases, with 5 bases of the junction left unmatched. This chain's CDR3 is CASRFSGRHEQYF. As DNA, the CDR3 is TGTGCCAGCAGATTTAGCGGGAGACACGAGCAGTACTTC.

This clone came up once. Other DNA sequences in the same sample also yield this CDR3. V is TRBV28 and J is TRBJ2-2; D unclear. Per germline, CDR1 MDHEN and CDR2 SYDVKM. The CDR3 contains 12 residues. Between the trimmed V and J ends, which lost 3 bases and 3 bases, there was a span of 2 bases. CDR3: CASSLYTGELFF. As DNA, the CDR3 is TGTGCCAGCAGTTTGTACACCGGGGAGCTGTTTTTT.

The chain joins TRBV10-2 to TRBJ2-7, with TRBD1 matching over 7 bases. CDR1 and CDR2 from the germline V gene are WSHSY and SAAADI. This CDR3 is built from 16 residues. Trimming removed 3 bases from V and 5 bases from J; junction bases left unmatched: 13. CDR3 in amino acids: CASSDGVRGPHHEQYF. The CDR3 coding sequence is TGCGCCAGCAGTGACGGGGTAAGGGGGCCCCATCACGAGCAGTACTTC.

The chain links TRBV15 to TRBJ2-5; D possibly matches TRBD1 or TRBD2 (6 bases each). CDR1 LNHNV and CDR2 YYDKDF come from the germline V gene (reference sequence). Trimming removed 2 bases from V and 5 bases from J, with 12 bases in between. CDR3 length equals 14 residues. This CDR3 reads CATSRNGGGETQYF. The CDR3 nucleotides are TGTGCCACCAGCAGAAACGGGGGCGGGGAGACCCAGTACTTC.

This clone was detected once. The rearrangement uses TRBV4-1 and TRBJ2-1; 8 bases agree with TRBD1. CDR1 and CDR2 from the germline V gene are MGHRA and YSYEKL. This CDR3 spans 16 amino acids. Trimming took 2 bases from V and 10 from J; bases not matched to a gene: 13. CDR3 DNA: TGCGCCAGCAGCCAAAGTCAGGGGGCGGCCCCAGGAGAGCAGTTCTTC. Translating gives CASSQSQGAAPGEQFF.

The V gene is TRBV20-1, the J gene TRBJ2-7, with D unclear. The CDR3 has 10 amino acids. Trimming pared 4 bases from V and 5 bases from J, leaving 6 bases between. Germline V gene data show CDR1 as DFQATT and CDR2 as SNEGSKA (reference sequence). The CDR3 bases are TGCAGTGCTATGGAGCACGAGCAGTACTTC. Protein: CSAMEHEQYF.

V usage is TRBV5-6 and J usage is TRBJ2-7; D remains unclear. V was shortened by 0 bases and J by 2 bases, with 12 bases between the two germline ends. There are 15 residues in the CDR3. CDR1 and CDR2 (germline): SGHDT, YYEEEE. The CDR3 region is CASSLGVAVAYEQYF. The DNA of the CDR3 is TGTGCCAGCAGCTTGGGGGTAGCAGTAGCCTACGAGCAGTACTTC.